These 30 T cell receptor beta chains were all obtained from the same sample, sequenced in a study of blood T cell repertoires in COVID-19. Only in-frame clones appear in the TCRdb table, and some are missing; sequencing was by immunoSEQ multiplex PCR. The profile shows some 290,000 clones, about 85% of them singletons. Specimen: peripheral blood. These receptors were collected from a man aged 18 to 29 with active or convalescent COVID-19.

The chain has TRBV5-1 and TRBJ2-1; D is unclear. There are 13 residues in the CDR3. Germline V gene data show CDR1 as SGHRS and CDR2 as YFSETQ. V lost 2 bases to trimming and J lost 4 bases, with 7 bases between them. This CDR3 is CASSFEVYNEQFF. CDR3 nucleotides: TGCGCCAGCAGCTTCGAGGTGTACAATGAGCAGTTCTTC. Full variable domain (missing parts from reference TRBV5-1 and TRBJ2-1): KAGVTQTPRYLIKTRGQQVTLSCSPISGHRSVSWYQQTPGQGLQFLFEYFSETQRNKGNFPGRFSGRQFSNSRSEMNVSTLELGDSALYLCASSFEVYNEQFFGPGTRLTVL.

The chain links TRBV19 to TRBJ2-2; D not certain. Trimming cost V 6 bases and J 3 bases, with 14 bases left between them. Germline V lookup: CDR1 LNHDA, CDR2 SQIVND (reference sequence). This CDR3 comprises 15 residues. CDR3 nucleotide sequence: TGTGCCAGTAGCCAACATCAGTCCTACACCGGGGAGCTGTTTTTT. It is translated as CASSQHQSYTGELFF.

The rearrangement links TRBV24-1 to TRBJ1-5, with D hard to call. V was clipped by 1 base and J by 9 bases, with 12 bases between them. This CDR3 comprises 14 residues. Germline CDR1 reads KGHDR; CDR2 reads SFDVKD. This CDR3 reads CATSDFETMRPQHF. The CDR3 coding sequence is TGTGCCACCAGTGATTTCGAGACAATGAGGCCCCAGCATTTT.

There are a few counts of this clone. The rearrangement uses TRBV10-1 and TRBJ2-2, with TRBD2 identical over 14 bases. The germline gives CDR1 WNHNN, CDR2 SYGVQD (reference sequence). This CDR3 comprises 16 residues. V was pared by 6 bases and J by 11 bases, with 11 bases of the junction left unmatched. The CDR3 loop reads CASRTGTSGSLGELFF. The CDR3 nucleotides read TGCGCCAGCAGAACCGGGACTAGCGGGAGTCTAGGTGAGCTGTTTTTT.

The V gene is TRBV11-2, the J gene TRBJ1-3; no clear D. In germline, CDR1 is SGHAT, CDR2 FQNNGV. The CDR3 runs to 15 residues. V lost 1 base to trimming and J lost 2 bases, with 9 bases between them. The CDR3 spells CASSLVKQAGNTIYF. CDR3 nucleotides: TGTGCCAGCAGCTTAGTCAAGCAAGCTGGAAACACCATATATTTT.

The chain recombines TRBV5-6 with TRBJ2-6, with D possibly TRBD1 on 5 matching bases. Trimming removed 1 base at V and 3 bases at J, with 5 bases between. Germline CDR1 is SGHDT and CDR2 is YYEEEE. The CDR3 consists of 14 residues. The CDR3, as DNA: TGTGCCAGCAGCTTGAGGGGTGGGGCCAACGTCCTGACTTTC. Its translation: CASSLRGGANVLTF. The full variable domain, completed using reference TRBV5-6 and TRBJ2-6, is DAGVTQSPTHLIKTRGQQVTLRCSPKSGHDTVSWYQQALGQGPQFIFQYYEEEERQRGNFPDRFSGHQFPNYSSELNVNALLLGDSALYLCASSLRGGANVLTFGAGSRLTVL.

V and J are TRBV5-1 and TRBJ2-7; D may be TRBD1 (5 bases). Trimming pared 2 bases from V and 4 bases from J, leaving 10 bases between. CDR1 SGHRS and CDR2 YFSETQ come from the germline V gene. CDR3 size: 13 residues. The CDR3 sequence is CASSFRAAYEQYF. The CDR3 DNA is TGCGCCAGCAGCTTCAGGGCAGCATACGAGCAGTACTTC.

CDR3 sequence (DNA): TGTGCCAGCAGCTTGGACAGGTTCCAACTGTTTTTT. It codes for CASSLDRFQLFF. The chain uses TRBV7-9 and TRBJ1-4; 7 nucleotides agree with TRBD1. With 3 bases clipped from V and 12 bases from J, the junction kept 4 bases outside the gene matches. Germline V gene lookup returns CDR1 SEHNR and CDR2 FQNEAQ (reference sequence). The CDR3 sequence is 12 residues long.

V is TRBV10-1 and J is TRBJ2-4; TRBD2 is a possible D gene (5 bases). This CDR3 comprises 14 residues. Germline lookup yields CDR1 WNHNN and CDR2 SYGVQD (reference sequence). V lost 6 bases and J 1 base, leaving 10 bases between the germline ends. CDR3 sequence reads: CASREDRAKNIQYF. The CDR3 DNA sequence: TGCGCCAGCAGGGAGGATCGGGCCAAAAACATTCAGTACTTC.

The DNA of the CDR3 is TGTGCCAGCAGCTTATCTAGCGGGAGGCGAACAGATACGCAGTATTTT. It translates to CASSLSSGRRTDTQYF. This chain uses TRBV7-2 with TRBJ2-3; 11 positions agree with TRBD2. This CDR3 is built from 16 residues. V was pared by 2 bases and J by 3 bases, with 4 bases of the junction left unmatched. Looked up from germline, CDR1 is SGHTA and CDR2 is FQGNSA.

This clone has just one count. The chain recombines TRBV2 with TRBJ1-4; D gene unclear. Trimming removed 4 bases at V and 4 bases at J, with 10 bases between. The germline V gene encodes CDR1 SNHLY and CDR2 FYNNEI. The CDR3 runs to 14 residues. The CDR3 region has the DNA TGTGCCAGCAGTGCTTCGGCGGGTAATGAAAAACTGTTTTTT. It is translated as CASSASAGNEKLFF.

This chain uses TRBV6-6 with TRBJ2-3; 9 bases agree with TRBD2. This CDR3 comprises 17 residues. CDR1 and CDR2 (germline): MNHNY, SVGAGI (reference sequence). Trimming at V came to 5 bases and at J to 6 bases, leaving 15 bases not matched to a gene. The CDR3 DNA reads TGTGCCAGCAGTCCCCGGCGTAGCGGGGGAAACGTGGATACGCAGTATTTT. It encodes CASSPRRSGGNVDTQYF.

The chain combines TRBV7-9 with TRBJ2-2, with 12 bases matching TRBD2. Germline V gives CDR1 SEHNR, CDR2 FQNEAQ (reference sequence). The CDR3 runs 16 residues. With 5 bases clipped from V and 1 base from J, the junction kept 2 bases outside the gene matches. The CDR3 region is CASSRGLAGNTGELFF. The CDR3 DNA reads TGTGCCAGCAGCCGGGGACTAGCGGGGAACACCGGGGAGCTGTTTTTT.

V and J are TRBV7-8 and TRBJ1-5, with TRBD1 identical over 7 bases. This CDR3 region has 14 residues. Unmatched junction bases numbered 6, after V lost 4 bases and J lost 6 bases. Per germline, CDR1 SGHVS and CDR2 FQNEAQ. The CDR3 DNA reads TGTGCCAGCAGCTCCGGACAGGTCCCTCAGCCCCAGCATTTT. Protein: CASSSGQVPQPQHF. The entire variable domain, with the rest obtained from reference TRBV7-8 and TRBJ1-5, is as follows: GAGVSQSPRYKVAKRGQDVALRCDPISGHVSLFWYQQALGQGPEFLTYFQNEAQLDKSGLPSDRFFAERPEGSVSTLKIQRTQQEDSAVYLCASSSGQVPQPQHFGDGTRLSIL.

The CDR3 DNA is TGTGCCAGCAGCTTAACGATGCTACCCACAGATACGCAGTATTTT. It is translated as CASSLTMLPTDTQYF. V gene TRBV7-3 combines with J gene TRBJ2-3; D is ambiguous. CDR1 is SGHTA, CDR2 FQGTGA, per germline. The CDR3 extends over 15 amino acids. Deletions cut 0 bases from V and 2 bases from J, with 9 bases between.

This clone came up once. Other nucleotide sequences in the sample specify the same CDR3. The CDR3 DNA reads as TGTGCCAGCAGCGTAGCACCGGGACAGGGATACGAGCAGTACTTC. Protein: CASSVAPGQGYEQYF. The V gene is TRBV9, the J gene TRBJ2-7, with 9 bases lining up with TRBD1. The CDR3 consists of 15 residues. Looked up from germline, CDR1 is SGDLS and CDR2 is YYNGEE. V lost 0 bases and J lost 4; bases outside the gene matches: 5.

This chain joins TRBV5-4 and TRBJ1-3; 8 bases map to TRBD1. The J segment lost 4 bases and the V segment lost 4 bases, leaving 7 bases of the junction unmatched. The CDR3 covers 15 residues. CDR1 is SGHNT, CDR2 YYREEE, per germline (reference sequence). The CDR3 loop reads CASSEQGVGGNTIYF. Written as DNA, the CDR3 is TGTGCCAGCAGCGAACAGGGGGTGGGAGGAAACACCATATATTTT.

V usage is TRBV7-9 and J usage is TRBJ2-6, with TRBD2 matching over 11 bases. Losses at the gene ends were 3 bases for V and 0 bases for J; bases not matched to a gene: 1. Germline loops: CDR1 SEHNR, CDR2 FQNEAQ (reference sequence). The CDR3 spans 17 residues. In DNA, the CDR3 is TGTGCCAGCAGCTTTAGCGGGGGGGTCTCTGGGGCCAACGTCCTGACTTTC. It codes for CASSFSGGVSGANVLTF.

This chain joins TRBV21-1 and TRBJ1-2. TRBV21-1 is listed as a pseudogene. The CDR3 sequence is 14 residues long. The CDR3 loop reads CASSKGCWSAGYTF. CDR3 in DNA: TGTGCCAGCAGCAAAGGGTGCTGGAGTGCCGGCTACACCTTC.

This clone was seen once. The V call is TRBV4-1, the J call TRBJ2-7; TRBD1 is a possible D gene (6 bases). V dropped 4 bases and J dropped 2 bases, with 9 bases sitting between them. CDR3 length: 13 residues. Per the germline V gene, CDR1 is MGHRA and CDR2 is YSYEKL. The CDR3 nucleotides read TGCGCCAGCAGCCCCCCAGGGGCCTACGAGCAGTACTTC. Amino acids: CASSPPGAYEQYF.

This clone was counted a single time. The rearrangement uses TRBV9 and TRBJ2-1; TRBD2 is a possible D gene (6 bases). The CDR3 loop spans 15 amino acids. V shed 0 bases and J shed 6 bases, with 13 bases lying between them. In germline, CDR1 is SGDLS, CDR2 YYNGEE. In DNA form, the CDR3 reads TGTGCCAGCAGCGTAGACCCGGGAGCCGTCAATGAGCAGTTCTTC. Protein product: CASSVDPGAVNEQFF.

The rearrangement uses TRBV11-2 and TRBJ2-7; TRBD2 agrees at 8 bases. J lost 6 bases, V lost 5 bases, and 6 bases had no gene match. Germline V gives CDR1 SGHAT, CDR2 FQNNGV. CDR3 length: 13 amino acids. The CDR3 coding sequence is TGTGCCAGCAGCCCCGGGACTAGGGTCGAGCAGTACTTC. It codes for CASSPGTRVEQYF.

In DNA, the CDR3 is TGTGCCAGCACCAACTCGGACAGGTCCGAGCAGTACTTC. Translated: CASTNSDRSEQYF. The rearrangement links TRBV27 to TRBJ2-7; TRBD1 agrees at 7 bases. V gave up 7 bases and J gave up 6 bases; unmatched junction bases: 9. CDR3 length equals 13 residues. CDR1 is MNHEY and CDR2 is SMNVEV in the germline V gene (reference sequence).

This chain uses TRBV28 with TRBJ2-7; TRBD1 aligns across 8 bases. V dropped 6 bases and J dropped 1; count of bases not matched to a gene: 11. Looked up from germline, CDR1 is MDHEN and CDR2 is SYDVKM. The CDR3 has 16 residues. The CDR3 coding sequence is TGTGCCAGCAGATCCATCAGGGGGCGATCTTCCTACGAGCAGTACTTC. Translated, it gives CASRSIRGRSSYEQYF.

The chain links TRBV28 to TRBJ2-7; a weak D match, TRBD2 (6 bases). This CDR3 is built from 16 residues. Germline V gene sequence: CDR1 MDHEN, CDR2 SYDVKM. V lost 7 bases, J lost 0 bases, and 19 bases lay in between. The CDR3, as DNA: TGTGCCAGCATGGGGAGGTTGGGTCAGTTCTCCTACGAGCAGTACTTC. It specifies CASMGRLGQFSYEQYF.

Comments on this clone: Germline is not matched at one junction end, which may reflect a read error. This chain uses TRBV6-5 with TRBJ1-6; 9 nucleotides line up with TRBD1. In germline, CDR1 is MNHEY, CDR2 SVGAGI. The CDR3 consists of 15 residues. CDR3 loop: CASDGQGFDNSPLHF. CDR3 bases: TGTGCCAGCGACGGACAGGGGTTCGATAATTCGCCCCTCCACTTT.

V is TRBV6-6 and J is TRBJ1-1; 7 nucleotides match TRBD1. Germline V CDR1 and CDR2: MNHNY, SVGAGI (reference sequence). The CDR3 runs 16 residues. Trimming cost V 2 bases and J 5 bases; bases outside gene matches: 11. In DNA form, the CDR3 reads TGTGCCAGCAGTTACCCCCTGACAGGGTCGGGGACTGAAGCTTTCTTT. Translation gives CASSYPLTGSGTEAFF.

This clone came up once. CDR3 coding DNA: TGTGCCAGCAGCGTAATGGACAGGGGGGCCTACGAGCAGTACTTC. Protein product: CASSVMDRGAYEQYF. J is TRBJ2-7 and V is TRBV9; 10 bases match TRBD1. CDR1 SGDLS and CDR2 YYNGEE come from the germline V gene. CDR3 size: 15 residues. J lost 2 bases, V lost 1 base, and 3 bases had no gene match.

CDR3 sequence: CASSLLGDYTF. CDR3 DNA sequence: TGCGCCAGCAGCTTGTTAGGGGACTACACCTTC. The gene calls are TRBV5-1 and TRBJ1-2; D perhaps matches TRBD1 (5 bases). The CDR3 is 11 amino acids. Germline-derived CDR1 and CDR2 are SGHRS and YFSETQ. The V end lost 1 base, the J end lost 10 bases, and 8 bases lay between the germline ends.

This sequence joins TRBV13 and TRBJ2-3, with D hard to call. There are 12 residues in the CDR3. Looked up from germline, CDR1 is PRHDT and CDR2 is FYEKMQ (reference sequence). The V and J ends lost 5 bases and 1 base respectively, with 4 bases between them. The CDR3 sequence is CASSRGTDTQYF. CDR3 in DNA: TGTGCCAGCAGCCGAGGCACAGATACGCAGTATTTT. The entire variable domain, with the rest obtained from reference TRBV13 and TRBJ2-3, is as follows: AAGVIQSPRHLIKEKRETATLKCYPIPRHDTVYWYQQGPGQDPQFLISFYEKMQSDKGSIPDRFSAQQFSDYHSELNMSSLELGDSALYFCASSRGTDTQYFGPGTRLTVL.